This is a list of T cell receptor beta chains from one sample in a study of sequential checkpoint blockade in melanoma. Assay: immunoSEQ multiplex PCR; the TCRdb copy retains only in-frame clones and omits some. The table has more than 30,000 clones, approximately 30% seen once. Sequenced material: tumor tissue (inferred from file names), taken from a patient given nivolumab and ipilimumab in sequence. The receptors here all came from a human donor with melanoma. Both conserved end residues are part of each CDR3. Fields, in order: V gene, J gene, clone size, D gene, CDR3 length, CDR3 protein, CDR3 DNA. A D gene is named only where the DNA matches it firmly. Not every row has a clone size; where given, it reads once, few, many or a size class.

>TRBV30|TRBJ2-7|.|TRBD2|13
CAWTGLAGAEQYF
TGTGCCTGGACGGGACTAGCGGGCGCCGAGCAGTACTTC
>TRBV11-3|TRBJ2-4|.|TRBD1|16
CASSWGGQGDGNIQYF
TGTGCCAGCAGCTGGGGGGGACAGGGCGACGGAAACATTCAGTACTTC
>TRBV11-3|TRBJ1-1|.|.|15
CASSRTWGGGTEAFF
TGTGCCAGCAGCCGTACGTGGGGAGGGGGCACTGAAGCTTTCTTT
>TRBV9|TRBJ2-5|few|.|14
CASSPGQGEETQYF
TGTGCCAGCAGCCCCGGGCAGGGTGAAGAGACCCAGTACTTC
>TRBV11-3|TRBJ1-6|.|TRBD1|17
CASSLDEMKGASSPLHF
TGTGCCAGCAGCTTGGATGAAATGAAGGGGGCGAGTTCACCCCTCCACTTT
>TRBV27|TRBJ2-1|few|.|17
CASSLIGQSYQYNEQFF
TGTGCCAGCAGTTTAATAGGACAGTCCTACCAGTACAATGAGCAGTTCTTC
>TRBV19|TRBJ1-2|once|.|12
CASSDRRYGYTF
TGTGCCAGTAGTGATCGGCGGTATGGCTACACCTTC
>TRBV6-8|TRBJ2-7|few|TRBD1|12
CASGTGGYEQYF
TGTGCCAGCGGGACAGGGGGTTACGAGCAGTACTTC
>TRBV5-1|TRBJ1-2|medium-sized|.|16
CASSPTGLEQNYGYTF
TGCGCCAGCAGCCCAACAGGTTTGGAGCAAAACTATGGCTACACCTTC
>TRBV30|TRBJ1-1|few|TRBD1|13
CAWAKGANTEAFF
TGTGCCTGGGCCAAGGGGGCGAACACTGAAGCTTTCTTT
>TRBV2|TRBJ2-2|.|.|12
CASGGWAGELFF
TGTGCCAGCGGTGGGTGGGCCGGGGAGCTGTTTTTT
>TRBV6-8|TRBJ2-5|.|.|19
CASSDPTGGYGLAGETQYF
TGTGCCAGCAGTGACCCGACAGGGGGCTACGGACTAGCGGGAGAGACCCAGTACTTC
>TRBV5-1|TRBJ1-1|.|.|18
CASNPFPGQFLMNTEAFF
TGCGCCAGCAACCCCTTCCCCGGGCAGTTCCTGATGAACACTGAAGCTTTCTTT
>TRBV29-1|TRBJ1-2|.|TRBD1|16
CSVESPGQGPGGGYTF
TGCAGCGTTGAATCACCGGGACAGGGCCCTGGGGGAGGCTACACCTTC
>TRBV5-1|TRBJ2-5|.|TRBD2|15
CASSSGLADQETQYF
TGCGCCAGCAGCTCCGGACTAGCCGACCAAGAGACCCAGTACTTC
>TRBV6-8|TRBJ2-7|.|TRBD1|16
CASSYSAGTGDEEQYF
TGTGCCAGCAGTTACTCGGCCGGGACAGGGGATGAAGAGCAGTACTTC
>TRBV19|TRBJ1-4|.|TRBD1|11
CASSTGMKLFF
TGTGCCAGTTCGACAGGGATGAAACTGTTTTTT
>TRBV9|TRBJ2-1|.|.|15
CASSPSGNSYNEQFF
TGTGCCAGCAGCCCCAGCGGAAACTCCTACAATGAGCAGTTCTTC
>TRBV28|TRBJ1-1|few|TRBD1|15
CASSSRQGWGTEAFF
TGTGCCAGCAGTTCCCGACAGGGGTGGGGAACTGAAGCTTTCTTT
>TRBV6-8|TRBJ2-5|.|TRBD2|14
CASSPSWGGQTQYF
TGTGCCAGCAGCCCAAGCTGGGGGGGTCAGACCCAGTACTTC
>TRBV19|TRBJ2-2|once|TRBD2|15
CASSPRLAGAGELFF
TGTGCCAGTAGTCCCCGACTAGCGGGAGCCGGGGAGCTGTTTTTT
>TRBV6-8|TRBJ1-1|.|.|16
CASSYFGGRLGGEAFF
TGTGCCAGCAGTTACTTCGGGGGGCGGCTGGGTGGTGAAGCTTTCTTT
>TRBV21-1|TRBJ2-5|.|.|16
CASTEGLAGVGETQYF
TGTGCCAGCACTGAGGGACTAGCGGGAGTGGGGGAGACCCAGTACTTC
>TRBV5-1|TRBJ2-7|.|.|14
CASSLVSPGYEQYF
TGCGCCAGCAGCTTGGTTAGTCCTGGCTACGAGCAGTACTTC
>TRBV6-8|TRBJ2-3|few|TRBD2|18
CASSDGLAGGHGTDTQYF
TGTGCCAGCAGTGACGGACTAGCGGGGGGGCATGGCACAGATACGCAGTATTTT
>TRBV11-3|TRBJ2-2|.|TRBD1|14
CASSRQGVTGELFF
TGTGCCAGCAGTCGACAGGGTGTTACCGGGGAGCTGTTTTTT
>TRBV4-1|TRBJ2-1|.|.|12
CASSQDMGEQFF
TGCGCCAGCAGCCAAGATATGGGTGAGCAGTTCTTC
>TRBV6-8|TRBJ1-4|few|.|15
CASSYSKGGAEKLFF
TGTGCCAGCAGTTACTCGAAGGGGGGCGCCGAAAAACTGTTTTTT
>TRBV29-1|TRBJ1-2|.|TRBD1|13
CSVGRGREDGYTF
TGCAGCGTTGGGAGGGGGCGAGAGGATGGCTACACCTTC
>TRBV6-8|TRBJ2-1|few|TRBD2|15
CASTLGTSGRGEQFF
TGTGCCAGCACCCTGGGGACTAGTGGACGCGGCGAGCAGTTCTTC
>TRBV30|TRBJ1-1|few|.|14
CAWSVPGGRTEAFF
TGTGCCTGGAGTGTACCGGGCGGGAGAACCGAAGCTTTCTTT
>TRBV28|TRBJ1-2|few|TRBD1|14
CASRGQGGLYGYTF
TGTGCCAGCAGGGGACAGGGTGGGCTTTATGGCTACACCTTC
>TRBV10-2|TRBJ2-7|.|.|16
CASSESRERFSYEQYF
TGCGCCAGCAGTGAGTCGAGGGAGCGGTTCTCCTACGAGCAGTACTTC
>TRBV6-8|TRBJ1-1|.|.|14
CAISRRGESTEAFF
TGTGCCATCAGTAGAAGAGGGGAGAGCACTGAAGCTTTCTTT
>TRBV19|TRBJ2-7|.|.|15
CASSQGSSGVYEQYF
TGTGCCAGTAGCCAGGGGTCTTCCGGGGTCTACGAGCAGTACTTC
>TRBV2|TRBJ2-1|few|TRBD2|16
CASSERGLAGGEEQFF
TGTGCCAGCAGTGAAAGGGGACTAGCGGGGGGTGAGGAGCAGTTCTTC
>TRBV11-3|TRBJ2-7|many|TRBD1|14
CASSPRQGSYEQYF
TGTGCCAGCAGCCCCCGACAGGGTTCCTACGAGCAGTACTTC
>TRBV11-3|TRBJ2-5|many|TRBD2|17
CASSLEGGTSGQETQYF
TGTGCCAGCAGCTTAGAAGGCGGGACTAGCGGGCAAGAGACCCAGTACTTC
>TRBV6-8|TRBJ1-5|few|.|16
CASSYSWGVGDQPQHF
TGTGCCAGCAGTTACTCATGGGGAGTAGGCGATCAGCCCCAGCATTTT
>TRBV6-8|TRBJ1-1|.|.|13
CASSSPLTDKAFF
TGTGCCAGCAGTTCCCCCCTGACAGATAAAGCTTTCTTT
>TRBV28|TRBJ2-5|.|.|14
CASSFQGRIETQYF
TGTGCCAGCAGCTTCCAGGGACGGATAGAGACCCAGTACTTC
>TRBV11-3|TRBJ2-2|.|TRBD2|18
CASSLSASGGPSYGELFF
TGTGCCAGCAGCCTGTCGGCTAGCGGGGGACCCTCGTACGGGGAGCTGTTTTTT
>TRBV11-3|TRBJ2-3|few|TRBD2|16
CASSSAASGGANTQYF
TGTGCCAGCAGCTCCGCGGCTAGCGGGGGGGCGAATACGCAGTATTTT
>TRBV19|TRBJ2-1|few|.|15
CASSIGEPSLNEQFF
TGTGCCAGTAGTATTGGGGAACCCTCCCTGAATGAGCAGTTCTTC
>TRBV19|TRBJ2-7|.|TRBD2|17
CASSPSDPQRGSYEQYF
TGTGCCAGTAGTCCCTCCGACCCACAGCGGGGATCCTACGAGCAGTACTTC
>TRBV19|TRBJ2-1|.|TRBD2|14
CASRGGSDWDEQFF
TGTGCCAGTAGGGGCGGGAGTGATTGGGATGAGCAGTTCTTC
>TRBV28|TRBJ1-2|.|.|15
CASSLATRANYGYTF
TGTGCCAGCAGTTTAGCGACAAGAGCTAACTATGGCTACACCTTC
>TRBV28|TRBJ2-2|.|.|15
CASTTGAANTGELFF
TGTGCCAGCACTACAGGCGCTGCGAACACCGGGGAGCTGTTTTTT
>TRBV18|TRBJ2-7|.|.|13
CASSPPFGSEQYF
TGTGCCAGCTCACCACCTTTTGGATCCGAGCAGTACTTC
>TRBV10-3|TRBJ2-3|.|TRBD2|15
CAISRTSGFTDTQYF
TGTGCCATCAGTAGGACTAGCGGGTTCACAGATACGCAGTATTTT
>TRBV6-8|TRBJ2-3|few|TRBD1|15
CASRSGQGAMDTQYF
TGTGCCAGTAGGTCGGGACAGGGGGCCATGGATACGCAGTATTTT
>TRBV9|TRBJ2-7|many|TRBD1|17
CASSVGSGTGAVYEQYF
TGTGCCAGCAGCGTAGGTTCCGGGACAGGGGCGGTCTACGAGCAGTACTTC
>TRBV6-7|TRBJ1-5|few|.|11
CASSLSGLQHF
TGTGCCAGCAGTCTTAGTGGGCTCCAGCATTTT
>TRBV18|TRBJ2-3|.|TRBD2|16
CASRWTSGSLADTQYF
TGTGCCAGCCGCTGGACTAGCGGGAGTCTTGCAGATACGCAGTATTTT
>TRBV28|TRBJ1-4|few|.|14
CASSLQGLREKLFF
TGTGCCAGCAGTCTCCAGGGGCTTCGGGAAAAACTGTTTTTT
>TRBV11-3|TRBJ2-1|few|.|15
CASTPESGSYNEQFF
TGTGCCAGCACCCCGGAGAGCGGGTCCTACAATGAGCAGTTCTTC
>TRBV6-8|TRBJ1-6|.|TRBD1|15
CASKGGTGHNSPLHF
TGTGCCAGCAAGGGGGGGACAGGGCATAATTCACCCCTCCACTTT